A single sample gave rise to the 20 T cell receptor beta chains below, sequenced in a study of T cell responses to AZD1222 COVID-19 vaccine. This table comes from immunoSEQ multiplex PCR, and its TCRdb copy is limited to in-frame clones, with some not included. The sample lists about 120,000 clones; around 90% were seen once. Sample: peripheral blood, taken on day 0 of AZD1222 vaccination. These receptors were obtained from an adult in good health.

This sequence joins TRBV6-5 and TRBJ2-7; 8 bases match TRBD2. The CDR3 sequence is 15 residues long. Germline loops: CDR1 MNHEY, CDR2 SVGAGI. The ends lost 0 bases at V and 6 bases at J; junction bases unmatched: 7. The CDR3 sequence is CASSYSGSGSFEQYF. Here the CDR3 DNA reads TGTGCCAGCAGTTACTCGGGGAGCGGGAGTTTCGAGCAGTACTTC.

A single count supports this clone. The chain combines TRBV4-1 with TRBJ1-5, with TRBD1 as a possible D gene (6 bases). The V gene lost 0 bases and the J gene lost 3 bases, with 12 bases spanning the gap. CDR1 MGHRA and CDR2 YSYEKL come from the germline V gene. The CDR3 extends over 16 amino acids. DNA for the CDR3: TGCGCCAGCAGCCAAGAGAGGGCAGGGGACAATCAGCCCCAGCATTTT. Encoded protein: CASSQERAGDNQPQHF.

There are a few counts of this clone. V is TRBV7-9 and J is TRBJ1-3, with unresolved D. CDR3 size: 12 residues. CDR1 is SEHNR and CDR2 is FQNEAQ in the germline V gene (reference sequence). Trimming stripped 6 bases from V and 4 bases from J, with 7 bases between. In DNA, the CDR3 is TGTGCCAGCAGGGAAGGCGGAAACACCATATATTTT. Translating gives CASREGGNTIYF.

The chain carries TRBV7-8 and TRBJ1-1; D remains ambiguous. This CDR3 comprises 14 residues. Per germline, CDR1 SGHVS and CDR2 FQNEAQ. V shed 0 bases and J shed 3 bases, with 8 bases lying between them. CDR3 in amino acids: CASSLARRDTEAFF. For the CDR3, the DNA is TGTGCCAGCAGCTTAGCGCGAAGGGACACTGAAGCTTTCTTT.

A word on this clone: Within the sample, other DNA sequences also encode this same CDR3. This chain uses TRBV11-3 with TRBJ2-5; D is perhaps TRBD1 (5 bases). V lost 1 base and J 0 bases, leaving 9 bases between the germline ends. CDR1 and CDR2 from the germline V gene are SGHNT and YENEEA. CDR3 length equals 15 residues. The CDR3 DNA sequence: TGTGCCAGCAGCTTAGGGGGCAGACACCAAGAGACCCAGTACTTC. Encoded protein: CASSLGGRHQETQYF.

The chain recombines TRBV6-5 with TRBJ2-1; D gene ambiguous. The CDR3 runs 14 residues. CDR1 is MNHEY and CDR2 is SVGAGI in the germline V gene. Between the trimmed V and J ends, which lost 8 bases and 5 bases, there was a span of 16 bases. The CDR3: CASYSPGRNNEQFF. CDR3 nucleotides: TGTGCCAGCTACTCTCCCGGACGGAACAATGAGCAGTTCTTC.

The rearrangement links TRBV5-6 to TRBJ2-4, with a tentative D call TRBD1 (5 bases). With 0 bases removed from V and 14 bases from J, the gap between germline ends came to 21 bases. The germline V gene has CDR1 SGHDT and CDR2 YYEEEE. The CDR3 sequence is 15 residues long. This CDR3 reads CASSLGGAGTDEKYF. The CDR3 DNA follows: TGTGCCAGCAGCTTGGGTGGGGCAGGCACGGACGAGAAGTACTTC.

This rearrangement joins TRBV11-2 to TRBJ2-7, with a possible D match to TRBD2 (6 bases). Looked up from germline, CDR1 is SGHAT and CDR2 is FQNNGV. The CDR3 consists of 14 residues. Trimming shortened V by 5 bases and J by 2 bases, and 13 bases separated the two germline ends. The chain's CDR3 is CASSLGAGTYEQYF. The CDR3 bases are TGTGCCAGCAGCCTTGGCGCGGGGACCTACGAGCAGTACTTC.

The chain uses TRBV25-1 and TRBJ1-1, with 7 bases lining up with TRBD1. The V gene end was trimmed by 5 bases and the J gene end by 8 bases; junction bases not matched to a gene: 11. The CDR3 runs to 14 residues. CDR1 is MGHDK and CDR2 is SYGVNS in the germline V gene. The chain's CDR3 is CASSSPGGLREAFF. The CDR3 DNA reads as TGTGCCAGCAGTTCCCCAGGGGGTCTCCGAGAAGCTTTCTTT. Filled out from reference TRBV25-1 and TRBJ1-1, the complete variable domain reads EADIYQTPRYLVIGTGKKITLECSQTMGHDKMYWYQQDPGMELHLIHYSYGVNSTEKGDLSSESTVSRIRTEHFPLTLESARPSHTSQYLCASSSPGGLREAFFGQGTRLTVV.

J is TRBJ1-6 and V is TRBV3-1 (or the pseudogene TRBV3-2); perhaps TRBD1 as D (6 bases). V was clipped by 0 bases and J by 10 bases, with 19 bases between them. This CDR3 spans 17 amino acids. Germline V gene lookup returns CDR1 LGHDT and CDR2 YNNKEL (reference sequence). As DNA, the CDR3 is TGTGCCAGCAGCCAAGATCCTTGGGTCAGGGGAGGATCACCCCTCCACTTT. It specifies CASSQDPWVRGGSPLHF.

The chain combines TRBV12-5 with TRBJ1-3, with TRBD1 as a possible D gene (6 bases). Germline values: CDR1 LGHNT, CDR2 FRNRAP. The length of the CDR3 is 20 residues. Deletions cut 0 bases from V and 4 bases from J, with 25 bases between. CDR3: CASGLVKGGLFIVSGNTIYF. The CDR3 DNA reads TGTGCTAGTGGTTTGGTCAAGGGGGGCCTTTTTATAGTGTCCGGAAACACCATATATTTT.

The chain uses TRBV27 and TRBJ1-1; maybe TRBD1 (5 bases). Germline assignment: CDR1 MNHEY and CDR2 SMNVEV (reference sequence). The CDR3 spans 13 residues. V lost 5 bases, J lost 11 bases, and 18 bases lay in between. CDR3 sequence reads: CASSPGGLRIAFF. CDR3 bases: TGTGCCAGCAGTCCGGGGGGACTCCGAATTGCTTTCTTT.

The CDR3 DNA follows: TGCGCCAGCAGCCAAGTGGGACAGCGGCCAGAGCAGTACTTC. This codes for CASSQVGQRPEQYF. J is TRBJ2-7 and V is TRBV4-1, with 7 bases that match TRBD1. The CDR3 length is 14 residues. The germline gives CDR1 MGHRA, CDR2 YSYEKL. Unmatched junction bases numbered 7, after V lost 1 base and J lost 7 bases.

This chain links TRBV5-1 with TRBJ1-2, with no clear D. The CDR3 totals 15 residues. Trimming left V 0 bases short and J 1 base short, with 10 bases between. Germline-derived CDR1 and CDR2 are SGHRS and YFSETQ. The CDR3 region is CASSLETQVNYGYTF. The CDR3, as DNA: TGCGCCAGCAGCTTGGAGACGCAGGTTAACTATGGCTACACCTTC.

The CDR3 protein is CASSLVETQYF. The CDR3 DNA follows: TGTGCCAGCAGTTTAGTAGAGACCCAGTACTTC. The chain links TRBV12-3 or TRBV12-4 to TRBJ2-5; D is ambiguous. This CDR3 has 11 amino acids. With 1 base removed from V and 4 bases from J, the gap between germline ends came to 1 base.

The V call is TRBV11-2, the J call TRBJ2-7; the D gene is possibly TRBD1 (5 bases). This CDR3 has 16 residues. Trimming took off 5 bases at V and 2 bases at J, with 19 bases between the two ends. Germline V gene data show CDR1 as SGHAT and CDR2 as FQNNGV. The CDR3 sequence is CASSPLDRRIAYEQYF. The DNA for the CDR3 is TGTGCCAGCAGCCCTCTCGACAGAAGAATAGCCTACGAGCAGTACTTC.

By share of the sample, this clone is medium-sized. The chain links TRBV3-1 (or the pseudogene TRBV3-2) to TRBJ1-6, with D perhaps TRBD1 (6 bases). Trimming shortened V by 1 base and J by 0 bases, and 16 bases separated the two germline ends. The CDR3 contains 19 residues. The germline V gene encodes CDR1 LGHDT and CDR2 YNNKEL (reference sequence). CDR3 protein: CASSQVILQGSSYNSPLHF. The CDR3 region has the DNA TGTGCCAGCAGCCAAGTGATCCTACAGGGTAGCTCCTATAATTCACCCCTCCACTTT.

The sample holds one count of this clone. The V and J genes are TRBV15 and TRBJ2-3, with 7 bases matching TRBD2. This CDR3 has 17 amino acids. The J segment lost 6 bases and the V segment lost 0 bases, leaving 12 bases of the junction unmatched. Per germline, CDR1 LNHNV and CDR2 YYDKDF (reference sequence). CDR3 coding DNA: TGTGCCACCAGCAGAGAAGCTATCAAGCGGGGATCGGATACGCAGTATTTT. It specifies CATSREAIKRGSDTQYF.

This clone was picked up one time. Here the CDR3 DNA reads TGCAGCGGCCGCGGACAGTACACCTACGAGCAGTACTTC. It is translated as CSGRGQYTYEQYF. J is TRBJ2-7 and V is TRBV29-1; tentatively, D is TRBD1 (6 bases). Germline V CDR1 and CDR2: SQVTM, ANQGSEA. The ends were cut back, 7 bases at V and 2 bases at J, with 15 bases in the middle. The length of the CDR3 is 13 residues.

This rearrangement joins TRBV7-9 to TRBJ1-2; unclear D gene. The CDR3 runs to 15 residues. CDR1 is SEHNR, CDR2 FQNEAQ, per germline (reference sequence). The ends were cut back, 3 bases at V and 6 bases at J, with 17 bases in the middle. This CDR3 reads CASSFGRSRVDGYTF. In nucleotides, the CDR3 is TGTGCCAGCAGCTTCGGGCGGTCGCGCGTGGATGGCTACACCTTC.